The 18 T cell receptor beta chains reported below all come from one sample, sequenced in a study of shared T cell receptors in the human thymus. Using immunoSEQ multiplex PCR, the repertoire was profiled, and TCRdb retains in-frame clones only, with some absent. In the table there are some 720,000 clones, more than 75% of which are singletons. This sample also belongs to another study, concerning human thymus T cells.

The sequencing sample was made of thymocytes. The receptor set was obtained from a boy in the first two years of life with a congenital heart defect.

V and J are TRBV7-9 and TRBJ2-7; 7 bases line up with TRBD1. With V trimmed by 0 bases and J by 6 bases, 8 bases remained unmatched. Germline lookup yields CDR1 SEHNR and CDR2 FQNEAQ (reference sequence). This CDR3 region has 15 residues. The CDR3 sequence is CASSLATGPSLEQYF. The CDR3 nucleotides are TGTGCCAGCAGCTTAGCGACAGGGCCAAGCCTCGAGCAGTACTTC.

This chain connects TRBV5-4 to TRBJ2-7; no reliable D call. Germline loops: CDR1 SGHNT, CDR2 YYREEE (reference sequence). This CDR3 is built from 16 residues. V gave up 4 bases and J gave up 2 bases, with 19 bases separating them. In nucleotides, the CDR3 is TGTGCCAGCAGCCGTCCTTCTGGAGTGGCCACCTACGAGCAGTACTTC. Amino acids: CASSRPSGVATYEQYF.

CDR3 bases: TGTGCCAGCAGCAAAGGGGACAGGGGGTCCAAAAACATTCAGTACTTC. It is translated as CASSKGDRGSKNIQYF. The V call is TRBV7-2, the J call TRBJ2-4; the match to TRBD1 covers 11 bases. This CDR3 region has 16 residues. Trimming at V came to 5 bases and at J to 2 bases, leaving 5 bases not matched to a gene. CDR1 and CDR2 from the germline V gene are SGHTA and FQGNSA.

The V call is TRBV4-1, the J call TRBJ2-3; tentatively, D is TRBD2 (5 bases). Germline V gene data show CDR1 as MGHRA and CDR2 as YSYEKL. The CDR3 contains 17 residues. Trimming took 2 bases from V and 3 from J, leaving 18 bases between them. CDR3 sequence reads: CASSQPSSGWGTDTQYF. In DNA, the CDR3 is TGCGCCAGCAGCCAACCATCAAGCGGATGGGGTACAGATACGCAGTATTTT.

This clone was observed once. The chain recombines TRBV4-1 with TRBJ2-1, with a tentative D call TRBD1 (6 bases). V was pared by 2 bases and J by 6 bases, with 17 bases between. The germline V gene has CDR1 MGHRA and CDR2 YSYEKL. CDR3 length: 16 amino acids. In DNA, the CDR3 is TGCGCCAGCAGCCAACCCTACAGGGAAGGGAGCAATGAGCAGTTCTTC. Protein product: CASSQPYREGSNEQFF.

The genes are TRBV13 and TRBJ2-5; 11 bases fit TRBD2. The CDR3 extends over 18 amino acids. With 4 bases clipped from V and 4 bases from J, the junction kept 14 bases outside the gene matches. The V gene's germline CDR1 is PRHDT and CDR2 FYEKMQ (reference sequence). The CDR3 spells CASSSGLAGGAGVETQYF. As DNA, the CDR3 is TGTGCCAGCAGCTCCGGACTAGCGGGTGGAGCGGGGGTAGAGACCCAGTACTTC.

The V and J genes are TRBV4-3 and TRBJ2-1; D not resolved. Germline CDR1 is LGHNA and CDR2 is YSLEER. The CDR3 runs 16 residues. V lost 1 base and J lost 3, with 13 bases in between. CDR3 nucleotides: TGCGCCAGCAGCCAAGCCCCCCCGAGAGGCTACAATGAGCAGTTCTTC. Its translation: CASSQAPPRGYNEQFF.

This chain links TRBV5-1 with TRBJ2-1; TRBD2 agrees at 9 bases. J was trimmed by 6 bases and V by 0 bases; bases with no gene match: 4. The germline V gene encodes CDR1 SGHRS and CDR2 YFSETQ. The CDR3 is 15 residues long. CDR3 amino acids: CASSLVLAGSNEQFF. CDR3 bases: TGCGCCAGCAGCTTGGTGCTAGCGGGAAGCAATGAGCAGTTCTTC.

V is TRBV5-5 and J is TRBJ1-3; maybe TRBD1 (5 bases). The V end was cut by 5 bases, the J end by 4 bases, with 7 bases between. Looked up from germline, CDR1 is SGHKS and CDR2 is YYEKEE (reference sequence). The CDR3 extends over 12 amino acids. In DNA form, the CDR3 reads TGTGCCAGCAGGCAGGGCGGAAACACCATATATTTT. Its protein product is CASRQGGNTIYF.

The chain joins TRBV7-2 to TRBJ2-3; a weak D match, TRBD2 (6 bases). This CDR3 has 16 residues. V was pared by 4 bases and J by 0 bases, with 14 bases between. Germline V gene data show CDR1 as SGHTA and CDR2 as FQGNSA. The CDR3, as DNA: TGTGCCAGCAGCTCCTCCCCGCGGGATAGCACAGATACGCAGTATTTT. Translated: CASSSSPRDSTDTQYF.

The CDR3 DNA reads TGTGCCAGTAAGGTTCTAGCGGGAGGGCCGAGGGAGCAGTTCTTC. Encoded protein: CASKVLAGGPREQFF. The rearrangement links TRBV19 to TRBJ2-1; 12 bases are shared with TRBD2. Germline CDR1 is LNHDA and CDR2 is SQIVND (reference sequence). There are 15 residues in the CDR3. Losses at the gene ends were 7 bases for V and 10 bases for J; bases not matched to a gene: 11.

This CDR3 reads CASSLRRPPGYTF. In DNA, the CDR3 is TGTGCCAGTAGTCTGCGCAGGCCCCCTGGCTACACCTTC. The genes are TRBV19 and TRBJ1-2; no clear D gene. In germline, CDR1 is LNHDA, CDR2 SQIVND (reference sequence). This CDR3 region has 13 residues. V lost 5 bases, J lost 7 bases, and 14 bases lay in between.

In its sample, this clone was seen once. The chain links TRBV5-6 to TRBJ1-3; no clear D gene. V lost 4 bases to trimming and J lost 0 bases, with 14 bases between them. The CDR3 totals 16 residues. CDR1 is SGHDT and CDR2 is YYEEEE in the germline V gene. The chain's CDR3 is CASSEELGNSGNTIYF. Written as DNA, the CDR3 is TGTGCCAGCAGCGAGGAATTGGGTAACTCTGGAAACACCATATATTTT.

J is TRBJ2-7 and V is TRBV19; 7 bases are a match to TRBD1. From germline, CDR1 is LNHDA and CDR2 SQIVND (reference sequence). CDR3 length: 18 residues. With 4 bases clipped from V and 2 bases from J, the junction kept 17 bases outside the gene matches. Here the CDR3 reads CASSTRRGPTGTPYEQYF. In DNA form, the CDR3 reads TGTGCCAGTAGTACCAGAAGGGGGCCTACAGGGACCCCCTACGAGCAGTACTTC.

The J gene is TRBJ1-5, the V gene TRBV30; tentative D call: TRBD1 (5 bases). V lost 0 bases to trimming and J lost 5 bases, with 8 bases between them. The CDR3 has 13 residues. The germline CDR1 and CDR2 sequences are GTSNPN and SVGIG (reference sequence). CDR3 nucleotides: TGTGCCTGGAGTGTAAACAGGCATCAGCCCCAGCATTTT. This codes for CAWSVNRHQPQHF.

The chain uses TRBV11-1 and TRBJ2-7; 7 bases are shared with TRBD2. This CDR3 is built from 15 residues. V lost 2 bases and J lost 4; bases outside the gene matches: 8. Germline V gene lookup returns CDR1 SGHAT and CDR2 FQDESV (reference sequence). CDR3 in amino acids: CASSLLRGSVYEQYF. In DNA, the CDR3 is TGTGCCAGCAGCTTACTGCGCGGGAGCGTATACGAGCAGTACTTC.

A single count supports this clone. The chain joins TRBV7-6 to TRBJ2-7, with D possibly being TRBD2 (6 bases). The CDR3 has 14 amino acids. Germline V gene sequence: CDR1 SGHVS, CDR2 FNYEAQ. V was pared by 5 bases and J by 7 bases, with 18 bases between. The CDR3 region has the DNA TGTGCCAGCAGCCCTCCTAGCGACCCGGGAGAGCAGTACTTC. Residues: CASSPPSDPGEQYF. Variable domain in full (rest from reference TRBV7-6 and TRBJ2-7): GAGVSQSPRYKVTKRGQDVALRCDPISGHVSLYWYRQALGQGPEFLTYFNYEAQQDKSGLPNDRFSAERPEGSISTLTIQRTEQRDSAMYRCASSPPSDPGEQYFGPGTRLTVT.

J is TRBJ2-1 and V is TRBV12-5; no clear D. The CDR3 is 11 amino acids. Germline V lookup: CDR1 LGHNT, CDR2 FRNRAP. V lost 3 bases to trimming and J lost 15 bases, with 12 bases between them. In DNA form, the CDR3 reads TGTGCTAGTGGTTTCAGAGGAGTCTGGTTCTTC. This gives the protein CASGFRGVWFF.